One and the same sample provided the 19 T cell receptor beta chains below, sequenced in a study of blood T cells in healthy people across ages. Primed by a sample-barcoded 5' primer and a J-beta primer mix, a second PCR proceeded for about 7 to 12 cycles. TCRdb fed the 5' RACE reads into MiXCR, producing one record per CDR3 protein. The sample holds 600,000 or so distinct CDR3 sequences, roughly 31% seen once. Source material: blood. These TCRs come from a woman older than 75 in good health.

This clonotype appeared a few times. This chain uses TRBV7-8 with TRBJ1-1, with D unresolved. From germline, CDR1 is SGHVS and CDR2 FQNEAQ. The CDR3 length is 12 residues. Trimming took off 3 bases at V and 8 bases at J, with 10 bases between the two ends. The CDR3, as DNA: TGTGCCAGCAGCTTCTCACAAGGAGAAGCTTTCTTT. Protein product: CASSFSQGEAFF. Full variable domain (outside the CDR3, taken from reference TRBV7-8 and TRBJ1-1): GAGVSQSPRYKVAKRGQDVALRCDPISGHVSLFWYQQALGQGPEFLTYFQNEAQLDKSGLPSDRFFAERPEGSVSTLKIQRTQQEDSAVYLCASSFSQGEAFFGQGTRLTVV.

V and J are TRBV6-2 or TRBV6-3 and TRBJ2-5; 13 bases are a match to TRBD2. With 7 bases clipped from V and 10 bases from J, the junction kept 6 bases outside the gene matches. The CDR3 length is 13 residues. The germline CDR1 and CDR2 sequences are MNHEY and SVGEGT. CDR3 loop: CASTGLAGEGQYF. The CDR3 DNA follows: TGTGCCAGCACCGGACTAGCGGGGGAGGGCCAGTACTTC.

The chain carries TRBV6-5 and TRBJ1-2, with D perhaps TRBD1 (5 bases). CDR1 and CDR2 from the germline V gene are MNHEY and SVGAGI. The length of the CDR3 is 13 residues. The V end was cut by 2 bases, the J end by 4 bases, with 8 bases between. CDR3 DNA sequence: TGTGCCAGCAGTTACGCCGGGACCTATGGCTACACCTTC. Translating gives CASSYAGTYGYTF.

J is TRBJ1-5 and V is TRBV20-1; D is ambiguous. Germline CDR1 is DFQATT and CDR2 is SNEGSKA (reference sequence). The CDR3 runs 14 residues. Between the trimmed V and J ends, which lost 5 bases and 0 bases, there was a span of 11 bases. CDR3 in DNA: TGCAGTGCTGGACGCTCTTTTAGCAATCAGCCCCAGCATTTT. Its protein product is CSAGRSFSNQPQHF.

This chain uses TRBV12-5 with TRBJ1-2, with D unresolved. Trimming cost V 2 bases and J 3 bases, with 4 bases left between them. This CDR3 is 12 amino acids long. CDR1 is LGHNT and CDR2 is FRNRAP in the germline V gene. The CDR3 DNA reads as TGTGCTAGTGGTTTGAACCACTATGGCTACACCTTC. Protein product: CASGLNHYGYTF.

The chain joins TRBV7-6 to TRBJ2-1; TRBD2 agrees at 9 bases. Germline assignment: CDR1 SGHVS and CDR2 FNYEAQ. Unmatched junction bases numbered 4, after V lost 5 bases and J lost 5 bases. The CDR3 totals 14 residues. As DNA, the CDR3 is TGTGCCAGCAGCAGGGGACTAGCTGACAATGAGCAGTTCTTC. Translated: CASSRGLADNEQFF. The whole variable domain, filled in from reference TRBV7-6 and TRBJ2-1, reads GAGVSQSPRYKVTKRGQDVALRCDPISGHVSLYWYRQALGQGPEFLTYFNYEAQQDKSGLPNDRFSAERPEGSISTLTIQRTEQRDSAMYRCASSRGLADNEQFFGPGTRLTVL.

This clonotype was observed many times. The chain recombines TRBV28 with TRBJ2-4; D may be TRBD1 (6 bases). CDR3 length: 17 residues. V was cut by 5 bases and J by 4 bases, with 21 bases left in between. Looked up from germline, CDR1 is MDHEN and CDR2 is SYDVKM. The CDR3 is CASSPSTGTRLKNIQYF. CDR3 in DNA: TGTGCCAGCAGTCCCTCGACAGGAACCCGCCTTAAAAACATTCAGTACTTC. The variable domain in full, with the rest retrieved from reference TRBV28 and TRBJ2-4, is DVKVTQSSRYLVKRTGEKVFLECVQDMDHENMFWYRQDPGLGLRLIYFSYDVKMKEKGDIPEGYSVSREKKERFSLILESASTNQTSMYLCASSPSTGTRLKNIQYFGAGTRLSVL.

At least ten counts were recorded for this clonotype. The gene calls are TRBV7-2 and TRBJ2-7; a possible D gene is TRBD1 (5 bases). V lost 1 base and J lost 2, with 12 bases in between. This CDR3 spans 15 amino acids. Germline CDR1 SGHTA, CDR2 FQGNSA. This chain's CDR3 is CASSLEVNRPYEQYF. CDR3 DNA sequence: TGTGCCAGCAGCTTAGAAGTGAACAGGCCCTACGAGCAGTACTTC.

V and J are TRBV20-1 and TRBJ2-7, with unresolved D. V shed 5 bases and J shed 2 bases, with 19 bases lying between them. Germline V gene lookup returns CDR1 DFQATT and CDR2 SNEGSKA (reference sequence). The CDR3 has 15 residues. The DNA of the CDR3 is TGCAGTGCTTCGCGAACGACTTATGGGGCCTACGAGCAGTACTTC. It is translated as CSASRTTYGAYEQYF.

This clonotype appeared many times. This chain uses TRBV28 with TRBJ1-1, with no clear D. The CDR3 runs 14 residues. Germline V gives CDR1 MDHEN, CDR2 SYDVKM. Trimming stripped 6 bases from V and 6 bases from J, with 17 bases between. CDR3 protein: CASSSGAGRAEAFF. CDR3 DNA sequence: TGTGCCAGCAGCTCGGGCGCCGGGAGGGCTGAAGCTTTCTTT.

This clonotype was detected many times. J is TRBJ2-1 and V is TRBV28; the D call may be TRBD1 or TRBD2 (6 bases each). Trimming stripped 3 bases from V and 0 bases from J, with 9 bases between. Germline CDR1 and CDR2: MDHEN and SYDVKM. CDR3 length: 15 amino acids. The CDR3 DNA is TGTGCCAGCAGTTTGGGGGGCCCCTCCTACAATGAGCAGTTCTTC. It specifies CASSLGGPSYNEQFF.

This clonotype has at least ten counts. The chain links TRBV5-1 to TRBJ1-2; 9 bases are a match to TRBD1. The CDR3 spans 15 residues. The V gene end was trimmed by 4 bases and the J gene end by 4 bases; junction bases not matched to a gene: 8. CDR1 is SGHRS, CDR2 YFSETQ, per germline. The CDR3 here is CASSPPGQGSYGYTF. CDR3 sequence (DNA): TGCGCCAGCAGCCCACCGGGACAGGGTAGCTATGGCTACACCTTC.

As for this clonotype: Its ends do not fully match the called genes, so a read error is possible. This chain uses TRBV20-1 with TRBJ2-6; TRBD1 agrees at 7 bases. This CDR3 has 15 residues. Per the germline V gene, CDR1 is DFQATT and CDR2 is SNEGSKA (reference sequence). CDR3 residues: CSADLTGVGANVRTF. In DNA, the CDR3 is TGCAGTGCCGACTTAACAGGGGTCGGGGCCAACGTCCGGACTTTC.

This clonotype was counted at least ten times. The rearrangement joins TRBV4-3 to TRBJ2-4, with a tentative D call TRBD2 (5 bases). The CDR3 contains 20 residues. Trimming stripped 0 bases from V and 0 bases from J, with 21 bases between. Germline CDR1 and CDR2: LGHNA and YSLEER. The CDR3 coding sequence is TGCGCCAGCAGCCAAGATAACATCCCTCCGGGGTCCGTAGCCAAAAACATTCAGTACTTC. This encodes CASSQDNIPPGSVAKNIQYF.

This clonotype was counted many times. In DNA form, the CDR3 reads TGTGCCAGCAGCTTAGCGGGACAGGGGGGATACAATGAGCAGTTCTTC. Protein product: CASSLAGQGGYNEQFF. The chain links TRBV7-2 to TRBJ2-1; 11 bases align to TRBD1. V was pared by 0 bases and J by 4 bases, with 2 bases of the junction left unmatched. The CDR3 sequence is 16 residues long. Germline V gene sequence: CDR1 SGHTA, CDR2 FQGNSA.

CDR3 region: CASREQGNTDTQYF. The DNA of the CDR3 is TGTGCCAGCAGAGAACAGGGGAACACAGATACGCAGTATTTT. V is TRBV2 and J is TRBJ2-3, with 7 bases fitting TRBD1. Germline-derived CDR1 and CDR2 are SNHLY and FYNNEI. Trimming took 6 bases from V and 2 from J; bases not matched to a gene: 5. The CDR3 is made up of 14 amino acids.

This clonotype occurred many times. The chain links TRBV7-2 to TRBJ2-1, with D hard to call. V shed 5 bases and J shed 8 bases, with 10 bases lying between them. CDR1 and CDR2 from the germline V gene are SGHTA and FQGNSA. There are 12 residues in the CDR3. The CDR3 sequence is CASSPDVHEQFF. CDR3 coding DNA: TGTGCCAGCAGCCCGGACGTCCATGAGCAGTTCTTC. Together with reference TRBV7-2 and TRBJ2-1, the CDR3 gives the full variable domain: GAGVSQSPSNKVTEKGKDVELRCDPISGHTALYWYRQSLGQGLEFLIYFQGNSAPDKSGLPSDRFSAERTGGSVSTLTIQRTQQEDSAVYLCASSPDVHEQFFGPGTRLTVL.

Comment on this clonotype: This may be a read error: a much more frequent sequence differs by one nucleotide. The chain joins TRBV4-2 to TRBJ1-6; TRBD1 agrees at 10 bases. This CDR3 has 15 residues. The germline gives CDR1 LGHNA, CDR2 YNFKEQ. J lost 12 bases, V lost 2 bases, and 7 bases had no gene match. CDR3 in amino acids: CASSQPGDRGEPLHF. CDR3 bases: TGTGCCAGCAGCCAACCCGGGGACAGGGGAGAACCCCTCCACTTT.

Ten or more counts support this clonotype. V and J are TRBV15 and TRBJ1-1; TRBD1 matches 8 bases. The V gene end was trimmed by 0 bases and the J gene end by 5 bases; junction bases not matched to a gene: 5. The germline V gene has CDR1 LNHNV and CDR2 YYDKDF (reference sequence). There are 15 residues in the CDR3. This chain's CDR3 is CATSRDQGAYTEAFF. The CDR3 coding sequence is TGTGCCACCAGCAGAGATCAGGGGGCGTATACTGAAGCTTTCTTT.